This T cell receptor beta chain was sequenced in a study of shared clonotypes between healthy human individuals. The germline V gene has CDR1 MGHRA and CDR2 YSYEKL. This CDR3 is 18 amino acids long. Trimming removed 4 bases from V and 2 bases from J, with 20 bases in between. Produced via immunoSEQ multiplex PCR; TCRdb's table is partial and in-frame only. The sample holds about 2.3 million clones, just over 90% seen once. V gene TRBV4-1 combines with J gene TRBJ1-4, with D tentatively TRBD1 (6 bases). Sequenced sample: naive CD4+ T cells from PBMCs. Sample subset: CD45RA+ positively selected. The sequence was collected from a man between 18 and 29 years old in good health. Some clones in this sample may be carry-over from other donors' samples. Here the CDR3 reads CASSPSSSGAGTNEKLFF. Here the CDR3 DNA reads TGCGCCAGCAGCCCTTCTTCTTCAGGGGCTGGGACTAATGAAAAACTGTTTTTT.